This T cell receptor beta chain was profiled in a study of monozygotic twins with inflammatory bowel disease. CDR3 length: 13 residues. Germline V gene lookup returns CDR1 MNHEY and CDR2 SMNVEV (reference sequence). TCRdb reprocessed the 5' RACE reads, with one entry per CDR3 protein and no DNA. The sample yields 300,000 to 350,000 distinct CDR3 sequences, of which the top ten take up roughly 2%. After skipping T cell sorting, the authors isolated total RNA from whole blood. The chain employs TRBV27 and TRBJ1-2; TCRdb outputs TRBD1, but without DNA this stays unchecked. The sample taken for sequencing was blood. The TCR originated in a human donor with ulcerative colitis or Crohn's disease, or a healthy co-twin of an affected twin (not recorded which). The CDR3 sequence: CASSLKGGFKPTF.